These 14 T cell receptor beta chains came from one sample sequenced in a study of T-cell memory formation after mild COVID-19 (dated by TCRdb to the early 2020s). Libraries were constructed by 5' RACE. The sequencer was an Illumina NovaSeq 6000. The public reads were reanalyzed by TCRdb: fastp trimming at Q25, MiXCR alignment, in-frame beta chains only. Rows are combined by CDR3 protein, so each entry shows the most common genes and DNA. The sample records fewer than 350,000 distinct CDR3 sequences, roughly 8% of which are singletons. Roughly 23% of the sample is held by the ten biggest clonotypes. Sequencing input: PBMCs or a T cell subset sorted from them (not recorded which). The receptors stem from a man aged 18-30 years who had mild COVID-19 (a few samples of this study predate the infection). The sample titles of this study are shuffled in the database, so cell type and time point are left out; the donor was told from shared clones.

In its sample, this clonotype was seen a few times. The chain couples TRBV6-5 to TRBJ2-4, with D perhaps matching TRBD2 (6 bases). CDR3 length: 18 amino acids. The V end lost 4 bases, the J end lost 0 bases, and 19 bases lay between the germline ends. Per the germline V gene, CDR1 is MNHEY and CDR2 is SVGAGI. CDR3 sequence: CASSFYSRGTLAKNIQYF. CDR3 DNA: TGTGCCAGCAGTTTTTACTCTCGTGGGACTTTAGCCAAAAACATTCAGTACTTC.

J is TRBJ1-2 and V is TRBV27; D possibly corresponds to TRBD1 (5 bases). Deletions cut 7 bases from V and 7 bases from J, with 31 bases between. Germline V gene sequence: CDR1 MNHEY, CDR2 SMNVEV (reference sequence). The CDR3 is 18 residues long. This CDR3 is CASTKDPDNHPVSGGYTF. The DNA for the CDR3 is TGTGCCAGCACCAAGGACCCGGACAATCATCCGGTCAGCGGTGGCTACACCTTC.

This chain joins TRBV16 and TRBJ1-1; possibly TRBD1 for D (5 bases). The germline V gene encodes CDR1 KGHSY and CDR2 FQNENV. The CDR3 is made up of 14 amino acids. Trimming removed 0 bases from V and 10 bases from J, with 15 bases in between. The CDR3 bases are TGTGCCAGCAGCCAATCTTCCAGGGAAGGCGGAGCTTTCTTT. It specifies CASSQSSREGGAFF.

This clonotype showed up just a few times. The chain recombines TRBV5-1 with TRBJ2-5; D not resolved. Trimming pared 0 bases from V and 1 base from J, leaving 7 bases between. The length of the CDR3 is 14 residues. Germline values: CDR1 SGHRS, CDR2 YFSETQ. CDR3 sequence (DNA): TGCGCCAGCAGCTTGGGGGTGTCCCAAGAGACCCAGTACTTC. Encoded protein: CASSLGVSQETQYF.

The chain couples TRBV2 to TRBJ2-5; D is ambiguous. V gave up 5 bases and J gave up 2 bases, with 15 bases separating them. The germline gives CDR1 SNHLY, CDR2 FYNNEI. The CDR3 runs to 15 residues. The CDR3 nucleotides read TGTGCCAGCAGTAACCTCCCTAGGGCTCAAGAGACCCAGTACTTC. As protein: CASSNLPRAQETQYF. Complete variable domain (other parts from reference TRBV2 and TRBJ2-5): EPEVTQTPSHQVTQMGQEVILRCVPISNHLYFYWYRQILGQKVEFLVSFYNNEISEKSEIFDDQFSVERPDGSNFTLKIRSTKLEDSAMYFCASSNLPRAQETQYFGPGTRLLVL.

This clonotype was counted a few times. The CDR3 nucleotides read TGTGCCAGCAGCGCCACTAGCGGGGTTACCTACGAGCAGTACTTC. Translation: CASSATSGVTYEQYF. This chain connects TRBV12-3 or TRBV12-4 to TRBJ2-7, with TRBD2 matching 10 bases. The length of the CDR3 is 15 residues. V was pared by 6 bases and J by 2 bases, with 7 bases of the junction left unmatched.

This clonotype was picked up a small number of times. The CDR3 region has the DNA TGTGCCAGCAGCTTACGGGGGCGTTTGGAGACCCAGTACTTC. Translated, it gives CASSLRGRLETQYF. The rearrangement links TRBV11-1 to TRBJ2-5, with D perhaps TRBD1 or TRBD2 (6 bases each). The CDR3 sequence is 14 residues long. Germline values: CDR1 SGHAT, CDR2 FQDESV (reference sequence). Trimming stripped 2 bases from V and 5 bases from J, with 12 bases between.

The CDR3 sequence: CASSRTGTAYEQYV. The CDR3 DNA reads as TGTGCCAGCAGTCGGACCGGGACAGCCTACGAGCAGTACGTC. The chain is built from TRBV28 and TRBJ2-7, with 7 bases matching TRBD1. After removal of 5 bases from V and 2 bases from J, the junction contained 6 bases not matched to a gene. Germline CDR1 reads MDHEN; CDR2 reads SYDVKM. The CDR3 runs to 14 residues.

The sample holds a few counts of this clonotype. The chain has TRBV20-1 and TRBJ2-5; no reliable D call. Germline CDR1 DFQATT, CDR2 SNEGSKA (reference sequence). This CDR3 is 13 amino acids long. Trimming shortened V by 6 bases and J by 2 bases, and 13 bases separated the two germline ends. As DNA, the CDR3 is TGCAGTGCGACCCGTTTGGGTCAAGAGACCCAGTACTTC. Translation gives CSATRLGQETQYF.

This clonotype showed up just a few times. The J gene is TRBJ2-2, the V gene TRBV7-2; no reliable D call. This CDR3 region has 13 residues. Germline values: CDR1 SGHTA, CDR2 FQGNSA. With 4 bases removed from V and 6 bases from J, the gap between germline ends came to 9 bases. This CDR3 reads CASSWQAAGELFF. The CDR3, as DNA: TGTGCCAGCAGCTGGCAGGCGGCCGGGGAGCTGTTTTTT.

The table lists this clonotype with a few counts. The gene calls are TRBV5-1 and TRBJ2-3; D is possibly TRBD2 (5 bases). V lost 4 bases, J lost 6 bases, and 15 bases lay in between. CDR3 length: 14 amino acids. In germline, CDR1 is SGHRS, CDR2 YFSETQ. The CDR3 nucleotides read TGCGCCAGCAGCACCAAGTCGGGGTGGGATACGCAGTATTTT. This sequence encodes CASSTKSGWDTQYF.

In its sample, this clonotype was seen a few times. V is TRBV7-8 and J is TRBJ2-2; 9 bases fit TRBD1. There are 17 residues in the CDR3. Germline CDR1 SGHVS, CDR2 FQNEAQ. V lost 5 bases to trimming and J lost 3 bases; unmatched junction nucleotides: 10. The CDR3 DNA reads TGTGCCAGCAGCGGCCGGGACAGGGAGGTGGACACCGGGGAGCTGTTTTTT. This encodes CASSGRDREVDTGELFF.

This clonotype was observed a few times. The gene calls are TRBV20-1 and TRBJ1-6; a possible D gene is TRBD1 (5 bases). Germline CDR1 is DFQATT and CDR2 is SNEGSKA (reference sequence). The CDR3 length is 14 residues. Deletions cut 1 base from V and 5 bases from J, with 9 bases between. The CDR3 DNA sequence: TGCAGTGCTAGAGTAGGGGCGGATAATTCACCCCTCCACTTT. Protein product: CSARVGADNSPLHF.

The CDR3 sequence: CSARGFRNQPQHF. DNA for the CDR3: TGCAGTGCTAGAGGTTTCAGGAATCAGCCCCAGCATTTT. The chain couples TRBV20-1 to TRBJ1-5, with unresolved D. V was cut by 1 base and J by 4 bases, with 8 bases left in between. Germline loops: CDR1 DFQATT, CDR2 SNEGSKA (reference sequence). This CDR3 is built from 13 residues.